In its sample, the clone carrying this T cell receptor (beta chain) was seen once. These data originate in a study of shared clonotypes between healthy human individuals. V dropped 0 bases and J dropped 0 bases, with 9 bases sitting between them. The CDR3 runs to 15 residues. The V gene's germline CDR1 is SGHNT and CDR2 YYREEE (reference sequence). Produced via immunoSEQ multiplex PCR; TCRdb's table is partial and in-frame only. This sample has roughly 2.2 million clones, with around 90% found just once. Sequenced: naive CD4+ T cells from PBMCs. Sample subset: CD45RA+ positively selected. The chain is built from TRBV5-4 and TRBJ1-1; the D is unclear. The source is a young man in good health. Some clones in this sample may be carry-over from other donors' samples. The CDR3 loop is CASSLDSQLNTEAFF. The CDR3 DNA follows: TGTGCCAGCAGCTTGGATTCACAGCTGAACACTGAAGCTTTCTTT.